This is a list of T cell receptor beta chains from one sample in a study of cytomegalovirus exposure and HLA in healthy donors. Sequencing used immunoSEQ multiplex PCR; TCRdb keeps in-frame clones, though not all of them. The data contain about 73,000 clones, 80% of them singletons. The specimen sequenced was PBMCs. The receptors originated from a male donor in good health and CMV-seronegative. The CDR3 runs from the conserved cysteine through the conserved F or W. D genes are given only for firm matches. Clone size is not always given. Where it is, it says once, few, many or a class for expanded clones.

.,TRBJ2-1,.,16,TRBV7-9,CASSLNIEQPTPKQFF,TGTGCCAGCAGCTTAAACATTGAACAGCCCACCCCCAAGCAGTTCTTC
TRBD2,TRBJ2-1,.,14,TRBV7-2,CASSPKGLAIEQFF,TGTGCCAGCAGCCCGAAGGGACTAGCGATTGAGCAGTTCTTC
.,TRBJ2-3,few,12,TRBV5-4,CASSLGGGAQYF,TGTGCCAGCAGCTTGGGAGGGGGGGCCCAGTATTTT
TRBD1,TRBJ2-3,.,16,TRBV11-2,CASSQGTGRGRDTQYF,TGTGCCAGCAGCCAGGGGACAGGGAGAGGTAGAGATACGCAGTATTTT
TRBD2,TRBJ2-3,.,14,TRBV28,CASRKGLAGDTQYF,TGTGCCAGCAGAAAAGGACTAGCGGGAGATACGCAGTATTTT
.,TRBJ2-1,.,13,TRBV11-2,CASSQQTGNEQFF,TGTGCCAGCAGCCAACAAACGGGGAATGAGCAGTTCTTC
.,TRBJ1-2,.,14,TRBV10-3,CAISESGMDYGYPF,TGTGCCATCAGTGAGTCTGGGATGGACTATGGCTACCCCTTC
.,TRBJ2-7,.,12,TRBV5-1,CASSLSPYEQYF,TGCGCCAGCAGCCTTTCCCCCTACGAGCAGTACTTC
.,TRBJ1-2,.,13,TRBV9,CASSTHNPGGYTF,TGTGCCAGCAGTACTCATAACCCAGGCGGCTACACCTTC
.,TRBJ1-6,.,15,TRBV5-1,CASSLGDIANSPLHF,TGCGCCAGCAGCTTGGGGGACATAGCGAATTCACCCCTCCACTTT
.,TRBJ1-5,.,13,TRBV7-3,CASSLGLNQPQHF,TGTGCCAGCAGCTTAGGCCTCAATCAGCCCCAGCATTTT
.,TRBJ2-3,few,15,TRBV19,CASSSQASFTDTQYF,TGTGCCAGTAGTTCTCAAGCTAGCTTCACGGATACGCAGTATTTT
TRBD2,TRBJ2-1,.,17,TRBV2,CASRDRLAGGPEDEQFF,TGTGCCAGCAGGGATCGACTAGCGGGAGGGCCTGAGGATGAGCAGTTCTTC
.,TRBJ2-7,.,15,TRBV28,CASSLLGASSYEQYF,TGTGCCAGCAGTTTACTTGGGGCGAGTTCCTACGAGCAGTACTTC
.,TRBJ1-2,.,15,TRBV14,CASSQVRGNNYGYTF,TGTGCCAGCAGCCAAGTCCGGGGGAATAACTATGGCTACACCTTC
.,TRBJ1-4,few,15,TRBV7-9,CASSRGFTTNEKLFF,TGTGCCAGCAGCAGGGGATTCACAACTAATGAAAAACTGTTTTTT
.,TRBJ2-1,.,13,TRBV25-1,CASGERRRDEQFF,TGTGCCAGCGGGGAGCGGAGACGGGATGAGCAGTTCTTC
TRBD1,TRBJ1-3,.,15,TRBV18,CASSPQGGPGNTIYF,TGTGCCAGCTCACCTCAGGGGGGACCTGGAAACACCATATATTTT
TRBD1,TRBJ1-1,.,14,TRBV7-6,CASREGASGTEAFF,TGTGCCAGCAGGGAGGGGGCTTCGGGCACTGAAGCTTTCTTT
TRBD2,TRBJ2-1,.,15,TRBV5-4,CASNPKTSGGIRQFF,TGTGCCAGCAACCCCAAGACTAGCGGGGGGATTAGGCAGTTCTTC
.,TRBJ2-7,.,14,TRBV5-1,CASSSQGVAGEQYF,TGCGCCAGCAGCTCACAGGGTGTTGCGGGCGAGCAGTACTTC
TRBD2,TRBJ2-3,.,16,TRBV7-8,CASSLDPAGITDTQYF,TGTGCCAGCAGCTTAGATCCAGCGGGGATCACAGATACGCAGTATTTT